A selection of T cell receptor beta chains follows, all from one sample in a study of cytomegalovirus exposure and HLA in healthy donors. Produced via immunoSEQ multiplex PCR; TCRdb's table is partial and in-frame only. This table has 150,000 to 200,000 clones, approximately 80% appearing once. The sample taken for sequencing was PBMCs. These receptors were collected from a woman under 30 in good health and CMV-seropositive. CDR3s include the opening cysteine and the closing phenylalanine or tryptophan. D genes are given only for firm matches. Not every row has a clone size; where given, it reads once, few, many or a size class.

cdr3_length j_call clone_size d_call v_call cdr3_nt cdr3_aa
17 TRBJ2-7 - - TRBV4-2 TGTGCCAGCAGCCAAGTATCGGTACCCGGAGGCAACTACGAGCAGTACTTC CASSQVSVPGGNYEQYF
14 TRBJ1-1 - - TRBV15 TGTGCCACCATGAGGGCGGGGGGAATCACTGAAGCTTTCTTT CATMRAGGITEAFF
15 TRBJ1-2 - - TRBV7-3 TGTGCCAGCAGCTTAACGGGGGGGGCGGGGGATGGCTACACCTTC CASSLTGGAGDGYTF
15 TRBJ1-1 - - TRBV29-1 TGCAGCGTTGAAGATCTCCCGACAGGGAACACTGAAGCTTTCTTT CSVEDLPTGNTEAFF
17 TRBJ2-5 - TRBD2 TRBV7-2 TGTGCCAGCAGCTTAGGGTTGCTAGCGGGGATTGGAGAGACCCAGTACTTC CASSLGLLAGIGETQYF
18 TRBJ2-3 - TRBD2 TRBV27 TGTGCCAGCAGTTCCTGGGGGTTAGCGGGGGATGGGGGAGATACGCAGTATTTT CASSSWGLAGDGGDTQYF
13 TRBJ2-7 - - TRBV11-2 TGTGCCAGCACCATCCCCCCAGGGTCCGAGCAGTACTTC CASTIPPGSEQYF
16 TRBJ2-5 few - TRBV6-5 TGTGCCAGCAGTTACGAGGACACGAGGGGGCAAGAGACCCAGTACTTC CASSYEDTRGQETQYF
17 TRBJ1-5 once TRBD1 TRBV19 TGTGCCAGTAGACCGGGACAGGGGCCCCACGGTAATCAGCCCCAGCATTTT CASRPGQGPHGNQPQHF
17 TRBJ2-2 - TRBD1 TRBV5-1 TGCGCCAGCAGCTTAAAATCAGGGGGCAGGAACACCGGGGAGCTGTTTTTT CASSLKSGGRNTGELFF
16 TRBJ1-6 few - TRBV7-8 TGTGCCAGCAGCTTATCGGAGGGGCCACCGAATTCACCCCTCCACTTT CASSLSEGPPNSPLHF
14 TRBJ1-1 - - TRBV10-1 TGCGCCAGCGCGTCGGACAGCTCGAGGACTGAAGCTTTCTTT CASASDSSRTEAFF
14 TRBJ1-1 - - TRBV5-5 TGTGCCAGCAGCTTGGCCTTGGCGAACACTGAAGCTTTCTTT CASSLALANTEAFF